A selection of T cell receptor beta chains follows, all from one sample in a study of blood T cell repertoires in COVID-19. Sequencing used immunoSEQ multiplex PCR; TCRdb keeps in-frame clones, though not all of them. This sample has roughly 190,000 clones; about 85% occur once, and the top ten carry around 25%. Sequenced: PBMCs or T cells enriched from blood (not recorded which). The receptors come from a woman aged 40 to 50 in a cohort exposed to, infected with or recovered from COVID-19 (not recorded which). Both conserved end residues are part of each CDR3. A D gene is named only where the DNA matches it firmly. The size entry is marked missing in some rows and otherwise reads once, few, many or a size class.

V: TRBV2
D: .
size: .
J: TRBJ2-1
CDR3: CARGVAASYNEQFF
DNA: TGTGCCAGGGGGGTAGCGGCCTCCTACAATGAGCAGTTCTTC

V: TRBV27
D: .
size: .
J: TRBJ1-1
CDR3: CASNLFARPGTEAFF
DNA: TGTGCCAGCAACCTTTTCGCCAGGCCAGGGACTGAAGCTTTCTTT

V: TRBV4-1
D: .
size: .
J: TRBJ1-1
CDR3: CASSQGTAYTEAFF
DNA: TGCGCCAGCAGCCAAGGTACAGCCTACACTGAAGCTTTCTTT

V: TRBV7-8
D: TRBD1
size: .
J: TRBJ2-2
CDR3: CASSGGTGYTGELFF
DNA: TGTGCCAGCAGCGGTGGGACAGGATACACCGGGGAGCTGTTTTTT

V: TRBV24-1
D: TRBD1
size: few
J: TRBJ2-1
CDR3: CATSDPGTGVNEQFF
DNA: TGTGCCACCAGTGATCCTGGAACAGGGGTCAATGAGCAGTTCTTC

V: TRBV9
D: TRBD1
size: .
J: TRBJ1-3
CDR3: CASSQGGIGNTIYF
DNA: TGTGCCAGCAGTCAGGGGGGCATTGGAAACACCATATATTTT

V: TRBV27
D: .
size: .
J: TRBJ1-5
CDR3: CASSLARGGDQPQHF
DNA: TGTGCCAGCAGTTTAGCCAGGGGAGGGGATCAGCCCCAGCATTTT

V: TRBV27
D: .
size: .
J: TRBJ1-1
CDR3: CASSRLGGAEAFF
DNA: TGTGCCAGCAGCCGACTCGGGGGGGCTGAAGCTTTCTTT

V: TRBV10-3
D: .
size: .
J: TRBJ1-2
CDR3: CAISEVQGLLGGYTF
DNA: TGTGCCATCAGTGAGGTCCAGGGCCTCTTGGGCGGCTACACCTTC

V: TRBV4-1
D: .
size: .
J: TRBJ1-1
CDR3: CASSLRPRPDRNTEAFF
DNA: TGCGCCAGCAGCCTTAGACCCCGTCCGGACAGGAACACTGAAGCTTTCTTT

V: TRBV5-1
D: .
size: .
J: TRBJ1-3
CDR3: CASSSEGSGNTIYF
DNA: TGCGCCAGCAGCTCAGAGGGCTCTGGAAACACCATATATTTT

V: TRBV4-1
D: TRBD1
size: once
J: TRBJ1-2
CDR3: CASSRNTGGQGYGYTF
DNA: TGCGCCAGCAGCCGAAACACAGGGGGCCAAGGCTATGGCTACACCTTC

V: TRBV7-2
D: .
size: .
J: TRBJ2-7
CDR3: CASSLMSSESYEQYF
DNA: TGTGCCAGCAGCTTAATGTCTAGCGAATCCTACGAGCAGTACTTC

V: TRBV7-2
D: TRBD2
size: once
J: TRBJ2-1
CDR3: CASSLAALGLAAYNEQFF
DNA: TGTGCCAGCAGCTTAGCGGCGCTGGGCCTAGCGGCCTACAATGAGCAGTTCTTC

V: TRBV27
D: TRBD1
size: once
J: TRBJ1-2
CDR3: CASSLDRGGYGYTF
DNA: TGTGCCAGCAGTTTAGACAGGGGAGGCTATGGCTACACCTTC

V: TRBV7-2
D: .
size: once
J: TRBJ1-1
CDR3: CASSYPFSSDSRIGKAFF
DNA: TGTGCCAGCAGCTATCCCTTTTCATCAGACAGCCGAATCGGTAAAGCTTTCTTT

V: TRBV7-9
D: .
size: once
J: TRBJ1-5
CDR3: CASSPAGQPQHF
DNA: TGTGCCAGCAGCCCCGCGGGGCAGCCCCAGCATTTT

V: TRBV14
D: .
size: once
J: TRBJ1-5
CDR3: CASSPGGNQPQHF
DNA: TGTGCCAGCAGCCCGGGGGGCAATCAGCCCCAGCATTTT

V: TRBV27
D: .
size: few
J: TRBJ1-1
CDR3: CASSYARGGSEAFF
DNA: TGTGCCAGCAGTTACGCCAGGGGAGGGTCTGAAGCTTTCTTT

V: TRBV27
D: .
size: .
J: TRBJ2-1
CDR3: CASSLGPTYNNEQFF
DNA: TGTGCCAGCAGTTTGGGCCCAACGTACAACAATGAGCAGTTCTTC

V: TRBV7-9
D: TRBD1
size: .
J: TRBJ2-3
CDR3: CASTSRDRGTDTQYF
DNA: TGTGCCAGCACTTCGAGGGACAGGGGAACAGATACGCAGTATTTT

V: TRBV11-2
D: .
size: once
J: TRBJ1-2
CDR3: CASSLDFGTQYGYTF
DNA: TGTGCCAGCAGCTTAGATTTCGGGACTCAGTATGGCTACACCTTC

V: TRBV5-1
D: .
size: few
J: TRBJ2-7
CDR3: CASSLGVGSYEQYF
DNA: TGCGCCAGCAGCTTGGGCGTCGGCTCCTACGAGCAGTACTTC

V: TRBV1
D: .
size: .
J: TRBJ2-1
CDR3: CTSSQQRGPFYEQFF
DNA: TGCACCAGCAGCCAACAGCGGGGGCCATTCTACGAGCAGTTCTTC

V: TRBV5-4
D: .
size: .
J: TRBJ1-1
CDR3: CASSNRDLNTEAFF
DNA: TGTGCCAGCAGCAACCGGGATCTTAACACTGAAGCTTTCTTT

V: TRBV9
D: TRBD2
size: .
J: TRBJ2-1
CDR3: CASSSSGLSYNEQFF
DNA: TGTGCCAGCAGCAGTAGCGGGCTCTCCTACAATGAGCAGTTCTTC

V: TRBV13
D: .
size: .
J: TRBJ2-5
CDR3: CASSEGQETQYF
DNA: TGTGCCAGCAGCGAGGGCCAAGAGACCCAGTACTTC

V: TRBV6-5
D: TRBD1
size: .
J: TRBJ2-7
CDR3: CASRDRVPSYEQYF
DNA: TGTGCCAGCAGAGACAGGGTACCTTCCTACGAGCAGTACTTC